These T cell receptor beta chains were read from a single sample in a study of T cells after yellow fever vaccination. Using its own MiXCR run on the 5' RACE reads, TCRdb lists one record per CDR3 protein. The sample consists of hundreds of thousands of distinct CDR3 sequences, under 20% of them appearing once. This material consisted of PBMCs, taken before the yellow fever booster vaccination. These receptors were collected from a man aged 18 to 30 who received the YFV17D yellow fever vaccine. CDR3s include the opening cysteine and the closing phenylalanine or tryptophan. The order of the fields is clone size, V gene, J gene, D gene, CDR3 protein, CDR3 DNA. The D gene is left open where the match is weak. Not every row has a clone size; where given, it reads once, few, many or a size class.

.	TRBV24-1	TRBJ1-5	.	CATSRRASQPQHF	TGTGCCACCAGTCGAAGGGCTTCCCAGCCCCAGCATTTT
.	TRBV7-2	TRBJ2-1	TRBD1	CASSRQGLGEQFF	TGTGCCAGCAGCCGACAGGGCTTAGGGGAGCAGTTCTTC
few	TRBV12-3/TRBV12-4	TRBJ1-6	.	CASSGTGTNNSPLHF	TGTGCCAGCAGCGGAACCGGGACGAATAATTCACCCCTCCACTTT
few	TRBV29-1	TRBJ2-1	.	CSVRPSREQFF	TGCAGCGTTAGGCCTTCAAGGGAGCAGTTCTTC
many	TRBV20-1	TRBJ2-3	.	CSARFAEHTDTQYF	TGCAGTGCTAGGTTTGCGGAACACACAGATACGCAGTATTTT
many	TRBV7-2	TRBJ2-3	.	CASSPGLSTDTQYF	TGTGCCAGCAGCCCGGGACTCAGCACAGATACGCAGTATTTT
few	TRBV20-1	TRBJ1-1	.	CSAPTPSGSDTEAFF	TGCAGTGCTCCAACGCCGTCCGGCTCGGACACTGAAGCTTTCTTT
.	TRBV4-3	TRBJ2-1	TRBD2	CASSQTRPRGVQFF	TGCGCCAGCAGCCAGACAAGACCCCGGGGGGTCCAGTTCTTC
many	TRBV7-2	TRBJ2-1	TRBD2	CASSLVAGGYGEQFF	TGTGCCAGCAGCTTAGTAGCGGGGGGGTATGGTGAGCAGTTCTTC
few	TRBV5-6	TRBJ2-3	.	CASSYQSDTQYF	TGTGCCAGCAGCTACCAGTCAGATACGCAGTATTTT
.	TRBV9	TRBJ2-7	.	CASSVGGGTVYEQYF	TGTGCCAGCAGCGTAGGAGGGGGAACGGTCTACGAGCAGTACTTC
.	TRBV4-3	TRBJ2-3	.	CASSQDVFSLGADTQYF	TGCGCCAGCAGCCAAGACGTATTCAGTTTAGGGGCAGATACGCAGTATTTT
few	TRBV29-1	TRBJ2-2	.	CSVGTASNTGELFF	TGCAGCGTTGGGACAGCTTCGAACACCGGGGAGCTGTTTTTT
.	TRBV7-2	TRBJ2-3	.	CASSRGIRADTQYF	TGTGCCAGCAGCCGGGGCATCAGGGCAGATACGCAGTATTTT
many	TRBV4-1	TRBJ2-1	.	CASSLTDNEQFF	TGCGCCAGCAGCCTGACAGACAATGAGCAGTTCTTC
few	TRBV11-2	TRBJ1-4	TRBD1	CASSWTGDEKLFF	TGTGCCAGCAGCTGGACAGGGGACGAAAAACTGTTTTTT
few	TRBV4-1	TRBJ1-1	.	CASSQDRAGWTEAFF	TGCGCCAGCAGCCAAGATCGGGCAGGGTGGACTGAAGCTTTCTTT
many	TRBV5-1	TRBJ1-2	.	CASSFDRPLANYGYTF	TGCGCCAGCAGCTTCGACAGGCCCCTTGCTAACTATGGCTACACCTTC
.	TRBV5-1	TRBJ1-1	.	CASSPDGSTEAFF	TGCGCCAGCAGTCCGGACGGAAGCACTGAAGCTTTCTTT
few	TRBV10-3	TRBJ1-2	TRBD1	CAILRDSVNYGYTF	TGTGCCATCTTGCGGGACAGCGTTAACTATGGCTACACCTTC
many	TRBV12-3/TRBV12-4	TRBJ1-4	.	CASSLAAGPSNEKLFF	TGTGCCAGCAGTTTAGCCGCAGGGCCGAGTAATGAAAAACTGTTTTTT
.	TRBV19	TRBJ2-5	.	CASSIGSLETQYF	TGTGCCAGTAGTATTGGGTCCTTGGAGACCCAGTACTTC
many	TRBV7-2	TRBJ2-3	.	CASSLVAWDTQYF	TGTGCCAGCAGCTTAGTAGCTTGGGATACGCAGTATTTT
few	TRBV5-4	TRBJ1-1	.	CASRSQANTEAFF	TGTGCCAGCAGGTCACAGGCGAACACTGAAGCTTTCTTT
.	TRBV12-3/TRBV12-4	TRBJ1-1	TRBD1	CASRWTGPNTEAFF	TGTGCCAGCAGATGGACAGGGCCGAACACTGAAGCTTTCTTT
.	TRBV7-3	TRBJ2-1	TRBD1	CASSPGQVGEQFF	TGTGCCAGCAGCCCAGGACAGGTCGGTGAGCAGTTCTTC